This TCR beta chain emerged from a study of T-cell reconstitution after alpha-beta-depleted transplantation in children. Unique molecular identifiers featured in how the TCRbeta library was prepared. TCRdb processed the PCR reads anew with MiXCR; each CDR3 protein has one entry. Here the sample spans 200,000 to 250,000 distinct CDR3 sequences, approximately 11% being singletons. Study-level findings and limits: Several hundred expanded graft clones reportedly were the source of alpha-beta T cells about two months after transplant. By one year post-transplant, T-cell counts and diversity largely arose from T cells that were newly produced. Several patients had high TCRbeta diversity at day 60; it came from surviving recipient T cells and thymic progenitors.

This clonotype was counted a few times. The antigen is not known. Material: PBMCs, obtained before TCRalphabeta/CD19-depleted stem cell transplant. This receptor was identified in a child in the first two years of life with acute myeloid leukemia, due to receive a stem cell transplant.

The CDR3 sequence: CASSQTTGFQETQYF. DNA of the CDR3: TGTGCCAGCAGCCAGACCACAGGATTCCAAGAGACCCAGTACTTC. This rearrangement joins TRBV14 to TRBJ2-5; possibly TRBD1 for D (5 bases). Germline V gives CDR1 SGHDN, CDR2 FVKESK. The CDR3 contains 15 residues. V lost 3 bases and J 1 base, leaving 12 bases between the germline ends. The full variable domain, its missing parts supplied by reference TRBV14 and TRBJ2-5, is EAGVTQFPSHSVIEKGQTVTLRCDPISGHDNLYWYRRVMGKEIKFLLHFVKESKQDESGMPNNRFLAERTGGTYSTLKVQPAELEDSGVYFCASSQTTGFQETQYFGPGTRLLVL.